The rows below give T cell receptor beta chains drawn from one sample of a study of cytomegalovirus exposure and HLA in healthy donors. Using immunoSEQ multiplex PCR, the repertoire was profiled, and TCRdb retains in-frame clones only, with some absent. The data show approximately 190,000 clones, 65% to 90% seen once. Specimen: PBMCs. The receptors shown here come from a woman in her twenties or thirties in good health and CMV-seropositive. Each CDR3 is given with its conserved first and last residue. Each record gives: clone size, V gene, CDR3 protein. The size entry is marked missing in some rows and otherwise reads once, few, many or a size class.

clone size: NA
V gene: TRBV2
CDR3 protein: CASRQDRPYEQYF

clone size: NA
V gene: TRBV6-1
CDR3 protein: CASTIQAGGDTQYF

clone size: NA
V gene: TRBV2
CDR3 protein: CASSDRVGQNNEQFF

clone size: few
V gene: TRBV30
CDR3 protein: CAWSVSGDQPQHF

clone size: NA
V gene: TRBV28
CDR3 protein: CASSFEGALYNEQFF

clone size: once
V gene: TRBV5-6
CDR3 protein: CASSPRTDFYGYTF

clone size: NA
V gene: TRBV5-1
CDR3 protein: CASTQASSHTEAFF

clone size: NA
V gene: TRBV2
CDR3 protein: CASGGLVGETQYF

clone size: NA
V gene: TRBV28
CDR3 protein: CASRTSSVKTQYF

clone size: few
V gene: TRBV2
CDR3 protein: CAIPGLAEAGELFF

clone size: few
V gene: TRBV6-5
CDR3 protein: CASSFGGSTDTQYF

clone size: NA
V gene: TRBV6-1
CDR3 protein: CASSEDERVGDF

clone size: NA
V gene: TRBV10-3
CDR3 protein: CAISDYDRENQPQHF

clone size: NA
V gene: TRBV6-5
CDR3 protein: CASSYSRDRGGYTF

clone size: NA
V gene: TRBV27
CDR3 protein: CASAPEGGGLTYNEQFF

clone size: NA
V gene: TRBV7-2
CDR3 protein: CASSPGQVLEGYEQYF

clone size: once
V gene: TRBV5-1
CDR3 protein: CASSLVDGFRDEQYF

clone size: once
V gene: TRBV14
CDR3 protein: CASSQTGAKGAFF

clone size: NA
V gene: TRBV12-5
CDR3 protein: CASDYGSTEAFF

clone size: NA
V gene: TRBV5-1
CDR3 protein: CASSIAGTGMEQYF

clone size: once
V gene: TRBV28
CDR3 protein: CASSLGQSETIYF

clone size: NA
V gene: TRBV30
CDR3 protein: CAWSVGQGAGGYTF

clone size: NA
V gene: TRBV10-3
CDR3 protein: CAIRVGVDTEAFF

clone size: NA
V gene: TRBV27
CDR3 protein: CASSLGGYSNQPQHF

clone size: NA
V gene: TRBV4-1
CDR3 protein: CASKKPNSNEQFF

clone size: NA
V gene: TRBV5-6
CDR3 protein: CASSLLTGGFRGETQYF

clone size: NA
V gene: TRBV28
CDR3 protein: CASSPHRDRGNGYTF

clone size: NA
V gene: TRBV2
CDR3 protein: CASSEGGYYGYTF

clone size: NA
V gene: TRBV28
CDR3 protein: CASSSRLAVYNEQFF

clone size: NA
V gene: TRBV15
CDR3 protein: CATSSALLAGAEEQYF

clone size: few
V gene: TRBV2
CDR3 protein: CASRRSGANVLTF

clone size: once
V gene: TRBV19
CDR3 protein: CASSMGHSEKLFF

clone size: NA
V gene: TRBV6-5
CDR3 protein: CASRTGTSLYEQYF

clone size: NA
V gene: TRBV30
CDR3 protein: CAWRNRGLGGNTIYF

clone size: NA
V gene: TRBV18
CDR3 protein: CASSPSNSGGYEQYF

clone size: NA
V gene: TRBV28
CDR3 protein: CASSLTLYGYTF

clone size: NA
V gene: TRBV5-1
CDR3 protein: CASSLASTSGAFF

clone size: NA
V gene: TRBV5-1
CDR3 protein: CASSLVLAGNQETQYF

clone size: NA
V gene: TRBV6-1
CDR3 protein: CASSVSLGYEQYF

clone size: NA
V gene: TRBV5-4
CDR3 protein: CASSLKGSQGYEQYF

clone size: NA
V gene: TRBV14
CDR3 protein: CASSQQQAVGELFF

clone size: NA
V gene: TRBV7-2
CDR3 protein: CASSSTDSLNTEAFF

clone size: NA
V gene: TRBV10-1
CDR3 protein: CASSGSETGYTEAFF

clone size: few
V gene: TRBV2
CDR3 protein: CASRVAGSEQFF

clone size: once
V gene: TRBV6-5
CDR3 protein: CASGRGQLRTEAFF

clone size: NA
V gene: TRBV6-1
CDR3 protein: CASSESFSGNTDTQYF

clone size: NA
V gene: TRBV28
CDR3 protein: CASSPIQGRLNEQYF

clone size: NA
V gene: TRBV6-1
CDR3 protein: CASSGGEVGRNIQYF

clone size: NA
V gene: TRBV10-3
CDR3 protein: CAISESLLTSGRGRNEQFF

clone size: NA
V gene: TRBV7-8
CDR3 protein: CASSLIGGDYGYTF

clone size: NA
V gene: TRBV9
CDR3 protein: CASSLGLAGVRETQYF

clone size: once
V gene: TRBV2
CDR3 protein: CASSQDEIGTEAFF

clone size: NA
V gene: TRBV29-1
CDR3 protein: CSGTGLGAPYEQYF

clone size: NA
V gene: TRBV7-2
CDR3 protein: CASSLNKNNEQFF

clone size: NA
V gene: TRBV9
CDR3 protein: CASSVGLAVTPFSTDTQYF